The T cell receptor (beta chain) under discussion was sequenced for a study of Graves' ophthalmopathy and Graves' hyperthyroidism. Study context: Before any treatment was given, at initial diagnosis, peripheral blood was collected. Findings and caveats of the study: With a specificity of 72.22% and a sensitivity of about 71%, the model predicted ophthalmopathy progression.

RNA transcripts yielded amplified TCR beta CDR3 regions. In the first round, RT-PCR was carried out with HTBI primers, and a multiplex PCR formed the second round. TCRdb re-called the multiplex PCR reads through MiXCR, storing one row per CDR3 protein. The sample shows about 200,000 distinct CDR3 sequences, over 25% of them seen only once. The V gene's germline CDR1 is MNHEY and CDR2 SVGEGT. V lost 8 bases, J lost 3 bases, and 14 bases lay in between. There are 13 residues in the CDR3. This clonotype turned up a few times. No antigen is known for it. The J gene is TRBJ2-7, the V gene TRBV6-2 or TRBV6-3; D not certain. Sequenced sample: peripheral blood. The source is a man aged 45-65 years with Graves' ophthalmopathy. The CDR3 sequence: CASGRASVYEQYF. CDR3 sequence (DNA): TGTGCCAGCGGAAGGGCTTCGGTCTACGAGCAGTACTTC.